This record looks at one T cell receptor beta chain sequence and its context. Its target is unknown. The source of the sample is a study of PD-L1 blockade in urothelial cancer. About the research overall: Analysis of blood occurred 3 weeks (second dose) and 6 weeks after treatment start. Each blood sample yielded a median of approximately 140,000 T cells.

The germline gives CDR1 SGHTA, CDR2 FQGNSA. This CDR3 spans 13 amino acids. The V end was cut by 5 bases, the J end by 4 bases, with 10 bases between. Time point here: pretreatment peripheral blood. Each PCR had synthetic TCR analog templates added to it as a spike-in. Produced via immunoSEQ multiplex PCR; TCRdb's table is partial and in-frame only. In the table there are 75,000 to 95,000 clones, approximately 80% of which are singletons. Study-wide results and limits: Patients with below-median pretreatment blood clonality survived longer.

The source material was PBMCs, sampled around atezolizumab (anti-PD-L1) treatment. The rearrangement joins TRBV7-2 to TRBJ2-3, with D possibly being TRBD2 (6 bases). This receptor was taken from a man aged 40-49 years with urothelial cancer. DNA of the CDR3: TGTGCCAGCAGCCTCGGAGGGGCAGATACGCAGTATTTT. It yields the protein CASSLGGADTQYF. Based on the CDR3 plus reference TRBV7-2 and TRBJ2-3, the full variable domain is GAGVSQSPSNKVTEKGKDVELRCDPISGHTALYWYRQSLGQGLEFLIYFQGNSAPDKSGLPSDRFSAERTGGSVSTLTIQRTQQEDSAVYLCASSLGGADTQYFGPGTRLTVL.